The entry below describes one T cell receptor beta chain. Antigen specificity is unknown. Treatment specified: oral pan-JAK inhibitor, 5-10 mg twice daily. The data are from a study of CD8+ T cells in alopecia areata. At the level of the study: Treatment with tofacitinib (6 to 18 months) was followed by 6 months off drug. Study-wide results and caveats: Clonality in lesional scalp, especially alopecia totalis/universalis, exceeded that of normal scalp. Patients showed less clear TCR sequence sharing than mice, possibly partly because of HLA diversity.

This CDR3 has 15 residues. Deletions cut 5 bases from V and 10 bases from J, with 22 bases between. The germline V gene encodes CDR1 MGHDK and CDR2 SYGVNS. Once RNA had been extracted, it was reverse transcribed into cDNA to act as the sequencing template. Assay: immunoSEQ multiplex PCR; the TCRdb copy retains only in-frame clones and omits some. The data contain roughly 230,000 clones, less than 50% of them seen just once; the ten biggest clones take up around 2.8%. This TCR came from a human donor with alopecia areata. V and J are TRBV25-1 and TRBJ2-3; a possible D gene is TRBD2 (7 bases). Sequencing used CD4+ T cells sorted from blood, obtained around week 36, from a patient treated with tofacitinib. CDR3 amino acids: CASSLPGGLFASQYF. CDR3 coding DNA: TGTGCCAGCAGTCTGCCCGGGGGGCTCTTTGCGTCGCAGTATTTT.